These T cell receptor beta chains were read from a single sample in a study of CD8 T cells in ankylosing spondylitis. TCRdb redid the calling of the 5' RACE reads with MiXCR, one entry per CDR3 protein. The profile shows fewer than 500,000 distinct CDR3 sequences, around 24% of them singletons. The sequenced sample consisted of blood, either unsorted or a sorted T cell fraction (not recorded which). Receptor source: a male donor with ankylosing spondylitis. Each CDR3 is given with its conserved first and last residue. The D gene is left open where the match is weak. Clone size, where shown, is once, few, many, or a class for clones that have expanded.

D	size	V	J	DNA	CDR3
TRBD2	.	TRBV12-3/TRBV12-4	TRBJ2-7	TGTGCCAGCAGTTTTGAGACCTCGACTAGCGGAGAATACGAGCAGTACTTC	CASSFETSTSGEYEQYF
.	.	TRBV7-3	TRBJ2-6	TGTGCCAGCAGCTTACGTGGAACTAGGAGGGCTGGGGCCAACGTCCTGACTTTC	CASSLRGTRRAGANVLTF
.	few	TRBV5-1	TRBJ2-7	TGCGCCAGCGGTTATGTTTCGGGGGGCGACCCCTACGAGCAGTACTTC	CASGYVSGGDPYEQYF
.	.	TRBV2	TRBJ2-6	TGTGCCAGCAGTGGGGACCGAAAGTCTGGGGCCAACGTCCTGACTTTC	CASSGDRKSGANVLTF
TRBD2	few	TRBV10-3	TRBJ2-2	TGTGCCATCAGTCCCCGATACCCCACTAGCGGGAGACGATTCACCGGGGAGCTGTTTTTT	CAISPRYPTSGRRFTGELFF
TRBD2	.	TRBV20-1	TRBJ2-3	TGCACTGCTAGAACCCGGACTAGCGGGAGCCCAGATACGCAGTATTTT	CTARTRTSGSPDTQYF
TRBD1	many	TRBV5-1	TRBJ1-1	TGTGCCAGCAGCAGGGGGACGAACACTGAAGCTTTCTTT	CASSRGTNTEAFF
.	few	TRBV18	TRBJ1-1	TGTGCCAGCTCTGGAGTAAGGGATACTGAAGCTTTCTTT	CASSGVRDTEAFF
TRBD1	.	TRBV12-3/TRBV12-4	TRBJ2-2	TGTGCCAGCAGTCCAGGGGGTCAAGAGCCCGGGGAGCTGTTTTTT	CASSPGGQEPGELFF
TRBD2	.	TRBV20-1	TRBJ2-7	TGCAGTGCTAGCTCGGCTAGCGGGAGTTACGAGCAGTACTTC	CSASSASGSYEQYF
TRBD2	.	TRBV6-1	TRBJ2-2	TGTGCCAGCAGGCGGACTAGCGGGGGGCACGGGGAGCTGTTTTTT	CASRRTSGGHGELFF
TRBD2	.	TRBV2	TRBJ2-3	TGTGCCAGCAGTAGCGGGAGCGCGCAGTATTTT	CASSSGSAQYF
.	.	TRBV29-1	TRBJ2-3	TGCAGCATGACACAGAGCACAGATACGCAGTATTTT	CSMTQSTDTQYF
.	few	TRBV12-3/TRBV12-4	TRBJ2-7	TGTGCCAGCAGTTTATACGGGGGAGAAGTCCACGAGCAGTACTTC	CASSLYGGEVHEQYF
.	.	TRBV7-9	TRBJ1-5	TGTGCCAGCAGCTTAGGGGAGGGGAGCAATCAGCCCCAGCATTTT	CASSLGEGSNQPQHF
TRBD1	.	TRBV10-3	TRBJ1-4	TGTGCCATCAAAGGGGGACAGGGTTCGCCTAATGAAAAACTGTTTTTT	CAIKGGQGSPNEKLFF
.	.	TRBV6-2/TRBV6-3	TRBJ2-1	TGTGCCAGCAACCCGAGTGGGAGGAGCTCCTACAATGAGCAGTTCTTC	CASNPSGRSSYNEQFF
TRBD1	.	TRBV2	TRBJ2-5	TGTGCCAGCACCCCTCCCCGGACAGGGGGCTCAGAGACCCAGTACTTC	CASTPPRTGGSETQYF
.	few	TRBV14	TRBJ2-2	TGTGCCAGTACCACAAACACCGGGGAGCTGTTTTTT	CASTTNTGELFF
.	.	TRBV10-3	TRBJ1-5	TGTGCCATCAGTGAGAAGATTGGGGGGGTGCAGGGCAATCAGCCCCAGCATTTT	CAISEKIGGVQGNQPQHF
.	few	TRBV10-3	TRBJ1-1	TGTGCCATCTGTCAGGGTGACACTGAAGCTTTCTTT	CAICQGDTEAFF
.	.	TRBV5-8	TRBJ2-1	TGTGCCAGCAGCTCTTATCTTCTTCGGTACAATGAGCAGTTCTTC	CASSSYLLRYNEQFF
.	few	TRBV20-1	TRBJ2-3	TGCAGTGCTAGAGACCTAGGGGAGTCGGATACGCAGTATTTT	CSARDLGESDTQYF
.	.	TRBV3-1	TRBJ2-4	TGTGCCAGCAGCCAAGCACAAATAGCCAAAAACATTCAGTACTTC	CASSQAQIAKNIQYF
.	.	TRBV7-2	TRBJ2-7	TGTGCCAGCAGCTCGAATACAGGCTACACCTACGAGCAGTACTTC	CASSSNTGYTYEQYF
.	.	TRBV7-8	TRBJ2-7	TGTGCCAGCAGCCGTTGGCAGCGCTACGAGCAGTACTTC	CASSRWQRYEQYF
TRBD1	.	TRBV18	TRBJ2-7	TGTGCCAGCTCACCGAGACAGGGGCGTAGCTCCTACGAGCAGTACTTC	CASSPRQGRSSYEQYF
TRBD1	.	TRBV5-1	TRBJ1-4	TGCGCCAGCACGACAGGGGGGTCTAATGAAAAACTGTTTTTT	CASTTGGSNEKLFF
TRBD2	.	TRBV5-1	TRBJ2-7	TGCGCCAGCAGCTTGTTACTAGCGCCCGGGGAGGGGCAGTACTTC	CASSLLLAPGEGQYF
TRBD2	few	TRBV9	TRBJ2-1	TGTGCCAGCAGCGTCCCGCCCGGGGGGGACAATGAGCAGTTCTTC	CASSVPPGGDNEQFF
.	few	TRBV6-5	TRBJ2-3	TGTGCCAGCAGCTACGTGGGGGACCAAACAGATACGCAGTATTTT	CASSYVGDQTDTQYF
TRBD2	.	TRBV4-1	TRBJ2-1	TGCGCCAGCAGCCAAGATGGCCTAGCGGGATGGTACAATGAGCAGTTCTTC	CASSQDGLAGWYNEQFF
.	.	TRBV12-5	TRBJ2-2	TGTGCTAGTGGTTACGACACCGGGGAGCTGTTTTTT	CASGYDTGELFF
.	.	TRBV20-1	TRBJ2-1	TGCAGTGCTAGGGGTACGAGGGGTGAGCAGTTCTTC	CSARGTRGEQFF
.	once	TRBV19	TRBJ2-7	TGTGCCAGGAATAACTACGAGCAGTACTTC	CARNNYEQYF
.	few	TRBV4-2	TRBJ2-2	TGTGCCAGCAGCCAAGTGGAACGGTCCGGGGAGCTGTTTTTT	CASSQVERSGELFF
TRBD1	.	TRBV6-2/TRBV6-3	TRBJ2-2	TGTGCCAGCAGCGACAGGGTTCCCGGGGAGCTGTTTTTT	CASSDRVPGELFF
.	.	TRBV9	TRBJ2-1	TGTGCCAGCAGCCAGGGGGGCAGGCCAGGCAATGAGCAGTTCTTC	CASSQGGRPGNEQFF
TRBD1	.	TRBV28	TRBJ1-6	TGTGCCAGCAGCCAGGGGGACCGGGGACCCCTCCACTTT	CASSQGDRGPLHF
.	.	TRBV4-1	TRBJ2-7	TGCGCCAGCAGCCAAGACCCTGGGGGCGGCTACGAGCAGTACTTC	CASSQDPGGGYEQYF
.	.	TRBV24-1	TRBJ2-3	TGTGCCACCGGGGATGCTAGCACAGATACGCAGTATTTT	CATGDASTDTQYF
.	.	TRBV21-1	TRBJ1-5	TGTGCCAGCAGTAAAGTGGAGGGTGGTAGCAATCAGCCCCAGCATTTT	CASSKVEGGSNQPQHF
.	.	TRBV20-1	TRBJ2-7	TGCAGTGTATTTAGGGGGGCTCTCTACGAGCAGTACTTC	CSVFRGALYEQYF
.	few	TRBV6-5	TRBJ2-2	TGTGCCAGCAGTTTTACACCAGTACTGAACACCGGGGAGCTGTTTTTT	CASSFTPVLNTGELFF
.	.	TRBV5-1	TRBJ1-2	TGCGCCAGCAGCTTGGCGGGCGCCGACTATGGCTACACCTTC	CASSLAGADYGYTF
.	.	TRBV20-1	TRBJ1-1	TGCAGTGCCAGGGGCATCGCTGAAGCTTTCTTT	CSARGIAEAFF
.	few	TRBV18	TRBJ1-4	TGTGCCAGCTCACGGGCACAACCTAATGAAAAACTGTTTTTT	CASSRAQPNEKLFF
.	.	TRBV5-1	TRBJ1-1	TGCGCCAGCAGCTCCACGGGACACCCCTTGGGGAACACTGAAGCTTTCTTT	CASSSTGHPLGNTEAFF
TRBD2	.	TRBV20-1	TRBJ2-3	TGCAGTGCTAGAGATGGACTAGCGGGATTGGATACGCAGTATTTT	CSARDGLAGLDTQYF
TRBD1	.	TRBV4-1	TRBJ1-4	TGCGCCAGCAGCCAAGATAGGGACAGGACTAATGAAAAACTGTTTTTT	CASSQDRDRTNEKLFF
.	few	TRBV5-1	TRBJ2-7	TGCGCCAGCAGCTTGGGGCAGGTCCCGGTCGAGCAGTACTTC	CASSLGQVPVEQYF
.	.	TRBV6-5	TRBJ1-2	TGTGCCAGCAGTTACTCCACTTCACGGACCTATGGCTACACCTTC	CASSYSTSRTYGYTF
.	few	TRBV6-5	TRBJ1-4	TGTGCCAGCAGTTACGTCAAGAGTGATGAAAAACTGTTTTTT	CASSYVKSDEKLFF
.	.	TRBV28	TRBJ2-1	TGTGCCAGCACTCGGGCCGGGCGAAAGTTCTTC	CASTRAGRKFF
.	.	TRBV12-3/TRBV12-4	TRBJ2-5	TGTGCCAGCAGTTTAGCTTATGAAAGGGGAGCCTTCGGGGAGACCCAGTACTTC	CASSLAYERGAFGETQYF
.	few	TRBV11-3	TRBJ2-7	TGTGCCAGCACTCCTGGGGGTTACGAGCAGTACTTC	CASTPGGYEQYF
.	.	TRBV20-1	TRBJ1-6	TGCAGTGCTAGAGATTTCGATAACTCCTATAATTCACCCCTCCACTTT	CSARDFDNSYNSPLHF
TRBD2	many	TRBV10-3	TRBJ2-2	TGTGCCATCAGGGGACTAGCGGGAGTAAACACCGGGGAGCTGTTTTTT	CAIRGLAGVNTGELFF